Included here is one T cell receptor (beta chain) sequence, with context. Libraries were prepared by immunoSEQ multiplex PCR; TCRdb keeps only in-frame clonotypes and omits some of them. The sample carries 180,000 or so clones, about 89% recorded once. Germline-derived CDR1 and CDR2 are SGHTA and FQGTGA. The V end lost 2 bases, the J end lost 8 bases, and 16 bases lay between the germline ends. There are 15 residues in the CDR3. The record originates from a study of blood T cell repertoires in COVID-19. About the research overall: The samples span acute and convalescent COVID-19 from the United States, Italy and Spain.

The rearrangement joins TRBV7-3 to TRBJ2-1; D is perhaps TRBD2 (6 bases). The TCR sequence derives from a man aged 35-49 years with acute or convalescent COVID-19. Material for sequencing was peripheral blood. CDR3 residues: CASSLGASRGDEQFF. The CDR3 DNA follows: TGTGCCAGCAGCTTAGGGGCTTCGCGGGGCGATGAGCAGTTCTTC.